The next 21 T cell receptor beta chains were all read from a single sample in a study of cytotoxic CD8 clonotypes in ibrutinib-treated CLL. TCRdb's table, derived via immunoSEQ multiplex PCR, lists solely in-frame clones and lacks some. Of 120,000 to 150,000 clones in the sample, 77% are singletons; the top ten hold under 35%. The sequenced sample was PBMCs, obtained after 12 months of ibrutinib treatment. Every receptor here comes from a human donor with chronic lymphocytic leukemia.

The V call is TRBV10-3, the J call TRBJ2-6, with TRBD2 matching 8 bases. The CDR3 has 18 residues. The trim removed 0 bases at V and 2 bases at J, leaving 6 bases unmatched. Germline V gene sequence: CDR1 ENHRY, CDR2 SYGVKD. CDR3 amino acids: CAISESPGRGTGANVLTF. CDR3 DNA: TGTGCCATCAGTGAGTCCCCCGGGAGGGGGACTGGGGCCAACGTCCTGACTTTC.

This clone was observed a handful of times. The J gene is TRBJ2-7, the V gene TRBV7-2, with D unclear. Germline V gene data show CDR1 as SGHTA and CDR2 as FQGNSA. Trimming shortened V by 1 base and J by 4 bases, and 14 bases separated the two germline ends. The CDR3 spans 15 residues. Here the CDR3 DNA reads TGTGCCAGCAGCTTAGAGCAGGACGACTCTTACGAGCAGTACTTC. Translating it yields CASSLEQDDSYEQYF.

In this sample, this clone turned up a few times. The genes are TRBV19 and TRBJ1-6; TRBD1 agrees at 10 bases. The CDR3 runs to 14 residues. With 6 bases clipped from V and 7 bases from J, the junction kept 3 bases outside the gene matches. Per the germline V gene, CDR1 is LNHDA and CDR2 is SQIVND (reference sequence). The CDR3 is CASRAGQGNSPLHF. The CDR3 DNA sequence: TGTGCCAGTAGGGCGGGACAGGGGAATTCACCCCTCCACTTT.

The chain has TRBV27 and TRBJ1-3; possibly TRBD1 for D (6 bases). The germline V gene encodes CDR1 MNHEY and CDR2 SMNVEV (reference sequence). There are 13 residues in the CDR3. V shed 8 bases and J shed 4 bases, with 12 bases lying between them. DNA of the CDR3: TGTGCCAGCGCAACAGGGATCGGAAACACCATATATTTT. Its translation: CASATGIGNTIYF.

In this sample, this clone turned up a few times. This chain links TRBV6-1 with TRBJ2-7, with a tentative D call TRBD2 (5 bases). This CDR3 has 16 amino acids. Germline CDR1 and CDR2: MNHNS and SASEGT. Deletions cut 3 bases from V and 2 bases from J, with 17 bases between. DNA of the CDR3: TGTGCCAGCAGTGATGGTCTTGGGCTAGCCGCCTACGAGCAGTACTTC. Protein: CASSDGLGLAAYEQYF.

This clone was counted a single time. J is TRBJ2-7 and V is TRBV28; D gene uncertain. Germline V gene sequence: CDR1 MDHEN, CDR2 SYDVKM. This CDR3 has 14 amino acids. The V end was cut by 2 bases, the J end by 3 bases, with 11 bases between. The CDR3, as DNA: TGTGCCAGCAGTTTAAGACACCAAGACTACGAGCAGTACTTC. Protein sequence: CASSLRHQDYEQYF.

The J gene is TRBJ2-7, the V gene TRBV2; tentatively, D is TRBD1 (5 bases). V lost 8 bases, J lost 1 base, and 15 bases lay in between. The CDR3 totals 14 residues. The V gene's germline CDR1 is SNHLY and CDR2 FYNNEI. CDR3 region: CASDTTGFSYEQYF. Here the CDR3 DNA reads TGTGCCAGCGATACAACAGGTTTTTCCTACGAGCAGTACTTC.

Only a few counts were recorded for this clone. The chain is built from TRBV27 and TRBJ1-2; weak D call: TRBD1 (5 bases). Germline CDR1 MNHEY, CDR2 SMNVEV (reference sequence). V shed 6 bases and J shed 0 bases, with 14 bases lying between them. The CDR3 consists of 15 residues. CDR3 sequence reads: CASRGTDSPNYGYTF. The CDR3 bases are TGTGCCAGCAGAGGAACAGACAGTCCTAACTATGGCTACACCTTC.

The chain is built from TRBV27 and TRBJ2-7; D unresolved. The CDR3 is 16 residues long. Trimming shortened V by 4 bases and J by 8 bases, and 24 bases separated the two germline ends. Germline lookup yields CDR1 MNHEY and CDR2 SMNVEV (reference sequence). CDR3 in DNA: TGTGCCAGCAGTTGGCTGGGTACGTTGGCTGAGTTAAAGCAGTACTTC. Protein: CASSWLGTLAELKQYF.

The chain links TRBV4-1 to TRBJ2-5, with D unclear. Trimming removed 0 bases from V and 5 bases from J, with 13 bases in between. In germline, CDR1 is MGHRA, CDR2 YSYEKL. CDR3 length equals 15 residues. Written as DNA, the CDR3 is TGCGCCAGCAGCCAAGATCTGGGGTCTGGGGAGACCCAGTACTTC. Translated, it gives CASSQDLGSGETQYF.

The genes are TRBV19 and TRBJ2-7; D might be TRBD1 or TRBD2, each matching 5 bases. Per germline, CDR1 LNHDA and CDR2 SQIVND (reference sequence). The V end lost 4 bases, the J end lost 3 bases, and 10 bases lay between the germline ends. CDR3 length: 13 residues. This chain's CDR3 is CASSKERGYEQYF. As DNA, the CDR3 is TGTGCCAGTAGTAAGGAGAGGGGCTACGAGCAGTACTTC.

This chain connects TRBV6-5 to TRBJ1-3, with TRBD1 as a possible D gene (6 bases). The CDR3 consists of 14 residues. V was pared by 5 bases and J by 0 bases, with 8 bases between. Germline V lookup: CDR1 MNHEY, CDR2 SVGAGI. The CDR3, as DNA: TGTGCCAGCAGTGAGGGGGGCTCTGGAAACACCATATATTTT. Protein: CASSEGGSGNTIYF.

The chain links TRBV14 to TRBJ2-2; 8 nucleotides line up with TRBD2. Trimming removed 5 bases from V and 0 bases from J; junction bases left unmatched: 2. From germline, CDR1 is SGHDN and CDR2 FVKESK. CDR3 length: 15 residues. The CDR3 region is CASSTGLANTGELFF. The CDR3 region has the DNA TGTGCCAGCAGCACGGGACTAGCGAACACCGGGGAGCTGTTTTTT.

This clone was seen only a few times. Different DNA sequences within this sample yield the same CDR3. This chain links TRBV7-9 with TRBJ1-2; D uncertain. The CDR3 contains 12 residues. The V end lost 1 base, the J end lost 4 bases, and 4 bases lay between the germline ends. Germline loops: CDR1 SEHNR, CDR2 FQNEAQ (reference sequence). The CDR3 DNA is TGTGCCAGCAGCTTAGGGGGCTATGGCTACACCTTC. Protein: CASSLGGYGYTF.

J is TRBJ1-1 and V is TRBV6-5, with 7 nucleotides matching TRBD1. Germline CDR1 and CDR2: MNHEY and SVGAGI. The CDR3 covers 14 residues. The ends lost 4 bases at V and 4 bases at J; junction bases unmatched: 6. CDR3 loop: CASSFGQASTEAFF. For the CDR3, the DNA is TGTGCCAGCAGTTTCGGACAGGCGAGCACTGAAGCTTTCTTT.

The genes are TRBV29-1 and TRBJ1-2; the D gene is possibly TRBD1 (6 bases). Germline V lookup: CDR1 SQVTM, CDR2 ANQGSEA. This CDR3 has 12 residues. The germline V and J ends were trimmed by 4 bases and 5 bases, with 11 bases remaining between them. The CDR3 sequence is CSVGTASYGYTF. The CDR3 DNA reads as TGCAGCGTTGGGACAGCTTCATATGGCTACACCTTC.

This sequence joins TRBV4-2 and TRBJ2-7; unclear D gene. This CDR3 comprises 15 residues. The germline CDR1 and CDR2 sequences are LGHNA and YNFKEQ. With 0 bases removed from V and 5 bases from J, the gap between germline ends came to 14 bases. CDR3 nucleotide sequence: TGTGCCAGCAGCCAAGATTTGGGCGGCCCCAACGAGCAGTACTTC. Protein: CASSQDLGGPNEQYF.

J is TRBJ2-3 and V is TRBV29-1; possibly TRBD1 or TRBD2 for D (6 bases each). Germline CDR1 and CDR2: SQVTM and ANQGSEA. V dropped 1 base and J dropped 2 bases, with 19 bases sitting between them. The CDR3 length is 17 residues. CDR3 amino acids: CSVEGHQGTHNTDTQYF. The DNA of the CDR3 is TGCAGCGTTGAAGGCCATCAGGGGACTCACAACACAGATACGCAGTATTTT.

This clone has ten or more counts. Other DNA sequences in the sample encode the same CDR3. This rearrangement joins TRBV6-5 to TRBJ2-1; tentatively, D is TRBD2 (5 bases). Trimming stripped 5 bases from V and 9 bases from J, with 8 bases between. The CDR3 spans 11 residues. Germline CDR1 reads MNHEY; CDR2 reads SVGAGI. The CDR3 DNA is TGTGCCAGCAGTACCCGGGGTGAGCAGTTCTTC. Protein sequence: CASSTRGEQFF.

CDR3: CASSESRRQGGRYNEQFF. CDR3 coding DNA: TGTGCCAGCAGTGAGAGCCGGCGTCAGGGTGGTAGGTACAATGAGCAGTTCTTC. The rearrangement links TRBV2 to TRBJ2-1; D is possibly TRBD1 (5 bases). Per the germline V gene, CDR1 is SNHLY and CDR2 is FYNNEI. CDR3 length: 18 amino acids. The germline V and J ends were trimmed by 3 bases and 4 bases, with 22 bases remaining between them.

The chain is built from TRBV19 and TRBJ2-6; 7 bases are shared with TRBD1. The germline gives CDR1 LNHDA, CDR2 SQIVND (reference sequence). This CDR3 is built from 15 residues. V dropped 8 bases and J dropped 0; count of bases not matched to a gene: 4. The CDR3 DNA is TGTGCCAGTTCCGGGACAGCCTCTGGGGCCAACGTCCTGACTTTC. It is translated as CASSGTASGANVLTF.